The entry below gives a single TCR beta chain sequence along with its context. Its specificity is not known. Assay execution proceeded at the deep level. Some clones are missing from TCRdb's copy, which holds only in-frame ones; the method was immunoSEQ multiplex PCR. This sample has some 2.3 million clones; 85% to 95% occur once, and the top ten carry approximately 0.4%. These data belong to a study of shared clonotypes between healthy human individuals. Study findings and constraints: Among the subsets, naive ones generally showed larger estimated richness than memory ones. Lower generation probabilities were found for non-shared clonotypes than for those shared by all four donors.

Germline CDR1 and CDR2: SNHLY and FYNNEI. The length of the CDR3 is 15 residues. The trim removed 6 bases at V and 5 bases at J, leaving 9 bases unmatched. The V gene is TRBV2, the J gene TRBJ2-2; TRBD1 agrees at 7 bases. This sequence originates from a man in his late teens or twenties in good health. Some clones in this sample may be carry-over from other donors' samples. Sequenced: naive CD4+ T cells from PBMCs. Subset here: CD45RA+ positively selected. In DNA form, the CDR3 reads TGTGCCAGCAGCGCTCGACAGGGTGGGACCGGGGAGCTGTTTTTT. This gives the protein CASSARQGGTGELFF.